The rows below give T cell receptor beta chains drawn from one sample of a study of tumor-infiltrating lymphocytes in primary liver carcinoma. TCRdb fed the multiplex PCR reads into MiXCR, producing one record per CDR3 protein. The sample contains fewer than 75,000 distinct CDR3 sequences, 70% to 85% of which appear only once. Sequences were obtained from liver tumor tissue from sampling region 2. The receptors shown here come from a man between 40 and 49 years old with primary liver carcinoma and hepatitis B virus infection. Each CDR3 is given with its conserved first and last residue. Each record gives: clone size, J gene, D gene, CDR3 length, V gene, CDR3 protein, CDR3 DNA. A D gene is named only where the DNA matches it firmly. Part of the rows lack a size; the others show once, few, many or a class for expanded clones.

clone size: .
J gene: TRBJ2-3
D gene: TRBD1
CDR3 length: 14
V gene: TRBV6-5
CDR3 protein: CASSWDREYQPQYF
CDR3 DNA: TGTGCCAGCAGCTGGGACAGGGAATATCAGCCCCAGTATTTT

clone size: .
J gene: TRBJ2-1
D gene: .
CDR3 length: 12
V gene: TRBV11-2
CDR3 protein: CASGPIHNEQFF
CDR3 DNA: TGCGCCAGCGGCCCTATCCACAATGAGCAGTTCTTC

clone size: .
J gene: TRBJ2-2
D gene: .
CDR3 length: 14
V gene: TRBV4-3
CDR3 protein: CASNQTSNTGDLFF
CDR3 DNA: TGCGCCAGCAACCAGACATCGAACACCGGGGATTTGTTTTTT

clone size: .
J gene: TRBJ2-7
D gene: .
CDR3 length: 13
V gene: TRBV5-4
CDR3 protein: CVSSLYSSDEQYF
CDR3 DNA: TGTGTCAGCAGCCTCTATAGTAGCGACGAGCAGTACTTT

clone size: .
J gene: TRBJ2-5
D gene: .
CDR3 length: 17
V gene: TRBV6-5
CDR3 protein: CASSYSSSDGSQETQYF
CDR3 DNA: TGTGCCAGTAGTTACTCGAGTAGTGACGGGTCCCAAGAGACCCAGTACTTC

clone size: .
J gene: TRBJ2-5
D gene: .
CDR3 length: 16
V gene: TRBV11-2
CDR3 protein: CAGSQTPDGGKETQCF
CDR3 DNA: TGTGCCGGCAGCCAAACTCCTGATGGGGGGAAAGAGACCCAGTGCTTC

clone size: .
J gene: TRBJ2-1
D gene: .
CDR3 length: 14
V gene: TRBV14
CDR3 protein: CASSQNLDTSEQFF
CDR3 DNA: TGTGCCAGCAGCCAAAATCTCGACACCAGTGAGCAGTTCTTC

clone size: .
J gene: TRBJ2-7
D gene: .
CDR3 length: 15
V gene: TRBV4-3
CDR3 protein: CASSQDLYPSYEQYF
CDR3 DNA: TGCGCCAGCAGCCAAGATTTGTACCCCTCATACGAGCAGTACTTC

clone size: once
J gene: TRBJ1-5
D gene: .
CDR3 length: 13
V gene: TRBV6-5
CDR3 protein: CASSRNRNQPQHF
CDR3 DNA: TGTGCCAGTAGTAGGAACAGAAATCAGCCCCAGCATTTT

clone size: many
J gene: TRBJ2-5
D gene: .
CDR3 length: 12
V gene: TRBV29-1
CDR3 protein: CSVLTSGETQYF
CDR3 DNA: TGCAGCGTTCTGACAAGCGGAGAGACCCAGTACTTC

clone size: .
J gene: TRBJ2-7
D gene: .
CDR3 length: 14
V gene: TRBV10-3
CDR3 protein: CGINAVDSRPEHYF
CDR3 DNA: TGTGGCATCAATGCGGTGGACAGTCGGCCCGAGCACTACTTC

clone size: once
J gene: TRBJ2-1
D gene: TRBD2
CDR3 length: 16
V gene: TRBV5-8
CDR3 protein: CASSLGLAGVMNEQFF
CDR3 DNA: TGTGCTAGCAGCTTGGGACTAGCGGGAGTGATGAATGAGCAATTCTTC

clone size: once
J gene: TRBJ1-1
D gene: TRBD1
CDR3 length: 15
V gene: TRBV30
CDR3 protein: CAWMNDGTGTTEAFF
CDR3 DNA: TGTGCCTGGATGAACGACGGGACAGGGACCACTGAAGCTTTCTTT

clone size: once
J gene: TRBJ2-7
D gene: TRBD2
CDR3 length: 19
V gene: TRBV10-3
CDR3 protein: CATTERSGLAGGFSYKQYF
CDR3 DNA: TGTGCCACCACCGAACGATCGGGACTAGCGGGAGGGTTCTCCTACAAGCAGTACTTC

clone size: .
J gene: TRBJ2-7
D gene: TRBD2
CDR3 length: 16
V gene: TRBV7-9
CDR3 protein: CASSLSLAGSYNEQYF
CDR3 DNA: TGTGCCAGCAGCTTATCTCTAGCGGGGTCCTACAATGAGCAGTACTTC

clone size: .
J gene: TRBJ2-3
D gene: .
CDR3 length: 12
V gene: TRBV5-5
CDR3 protein: CASSFGLDTLYF
CDR3 DNA: TGTGCCAGTAGCTTTGGACTCGATACGCTGTATTTT

clone size: .
J gene: TRBJ1-1
D gene: TRBD1
CDR3 length: 15
V gene: TRBV19
CDR3 protein: CASSNRDRGRTEAFF
CDR3 DNA: TGTGCCAGTAGTAACCGGGACAGGGGGCGGACTGAAGCTTTCTTT

clone size: many
J gene: TRBJ2-3
D gene: .
CDR3 length: 15
V gene: TRBV6-6
CDR3 protein: CASSPFSPQSDTQYF
CDR3 DNA: TGTGCCAGCAGTCCTTTTAGCCCCCAGAGTGATACGCAGTATTTT

clone size: .
J gene: TRBJ2-1
D gene: TRBD2
CDR3 length: 18
V gene: TRBV12-3/TRBV12-4
CDR3 protein: CASSFPSLAGGEGNKQFF
CDR3 DNA: TGTGCCAGCAGTTTCCCCAGTCTCGCGGGGGGGGAGGGTAATAAGCAGTTCTTC

clone size: .
J gene: TRBJ2-5
D gene: .
CDR3 length: 12
V gene: TRBV6-5
CDR3 protein: CASSYVAETQYF
CDR3 DNA: TGTGCCAGTAGTTACGTGGCAGAGACCCAGTACTTC

clone size: .
J gene: TRBJ2-7
D gene: TRBD1
CDR3 length: 16
V gene: TRBV6-2/TRBV6-3
CDR3 protein: CASTLSRDSLSYEQYF
CDR3 DNA: TGTGCCAGCACCTTATCCCGGGACAGCCTTTCCTACGAGCAGTACTTC

clone size: .
J gene: TRBJ1-5
D gene: .
CDR3 length: 14
V gene: TRBV28
CDR3 protein: CASRLVQSNQPQHF
CDR3 DNA: TGTGCCAGCAGGTTGGTACAGAGCAATCAGCCCCAGCATTTT

clone size: once
J gene: TRBJ2-1
D gene: TRBD1
CDR3 length: 14
V gene: TRBV10-3
CDR3 protein: CAIRVGQGEGEQFF
CDR3 DNA: TGTGCCATCAGAGTCGGACAGGGGGAAGGCGAGCAGTTCTTC

clone size: .
J gene: TRBJ1-1
D gene: .
CDR3 length: 15
V gene: TRBV5-1
CDR3 protein: CASSVNRVADSEAFF
CDR3 DNA: TGCGCCAGCAGCGTAAACAGGGTGGCGGACAGTGAAGCTTTCTTT

clone size: .
J gene: TRBJ2-7
D gene: .
CDR3 length: 14
V gene: TRBV11-2
CDR3 protein: CASSLGHDSYEQSF
CDR3 DNA: TGTGCCAGCAGCTTAGGCCATGACTCCTACGAGCAGTCCTTC

clone size: once
J gene: TRBJ2-6
D gene: .
CDR3 length: 17
V gene: TRBV5-1
CDR3 protein: CASSLVAQGGGANVLTF
CDR3 DNA: TGCGCCAGCAGCTTAGTCGCACAGGGAGGTGGGGCCAACGTCTTAACATTC

clone size: .
J gene: TRBJ2-2
D gene: TRBD2
CDR3 length: 21
V gene: TRBV4-1
CDR3 protein: CTSSQDFAGLAGAPGAGELSF
CDR3 DNA: TGCACCAGCAGCCAAGATTTCGCAGGACTAGCGGGAGCCCCGGGGGCCGGGGAGCTGTCTTTT

clone size: .
J gene: TRBJ2-7
D gene: .
CDR3 length: 17
V gene: TRBV6-1
CDR3 protein: CASSETEGLRDGCEQYF
CDR3 DNA: TGTGCCAGCAGTGAAACGGAAGGACTAAGGGACGGTTGCGAACAGTACTTC

clone size: .
J gene: TRBJ2-1
D gene: .
CDR3 length: 15
V gene: TRBV10-3
CDR3 protein: CAISESGDRYNEQFF
CDR3 DNA: TGTGCCATCAGTGAGTCGGGAGACCGTTACAATGAGCAGTTCTTC

clone size: .
J gene: TRBJ2-1
D gene: TRBD2
CDR3 length: 16
V gene: TRBV24-1
CDR3 protein: CATCEASGRAHNEQFF
CDR3 DNA: TGTGCCACCTGTGAAGCTAGCGGGAGGGCCCACAATGAGCAGTTCTTC

clone size: .
J gene: TRBJ1-2
D gene: TRBD1
CDR3 length: 14
V gene: TRBV4-3
CDR3 protein: CASSLGDRNYVCTF
CDR3 DNA: TGCGCCAGCAGCCTGGGGGACAGGAACTATGTCTGCACCTTC

clone size: .
J gene: TRBJ2-5
D gene: TRBD1
CDR3 length: 15
V gene: TRBV29-1
CDR3 protein: CRVEADRGRSETQYF
CDR3 DNA: TGCAGGGTTGAAGCGGACAGGGGGCGATCAGAGACCCAGTACTTC

clone size: few
J gene: TRBJ1-2
D gene: .
CDR3 length: 13
V gene: TRBV11-2
CDR3 protein: CASSPLWARGYTF
CDR3 DNA: TGTGCCAGCAGCCCCCTTTGGGCCCGTGGCTACACCTTC

clone size: many
J gene: TRBJ2-3
D gene: .
CDR3 length: 14
V gene: TRBV12-5
CDR3 protein: CASAVTTSTDTQYF
CDR3 DNA: TGTGCTAGTGCGGTCACAACTAGCACAGATACGCAGTATTTT

clone size: .
J gene: TRBJ1-2
D gene: .
CDR3 length: 13
V gene: TRBV29-1
CDR3 protein: CSVEDGDDYGYIF
CDR3 DNA: TGCAGCGTTGAAGATGGGGACGACTACGGCTACATCTTC

clone size: .
J gene: TRBJ2-3
D gene: TRBD2
CDR3 length: 16
V gene: TRBV12-3/TRBV12-4
CDR3 protein: CASSLQGFSGSVGQYF
CDR3 DNA: TGTGCCAGCAGTCTACAAGGGTTTAGCGGGAGCGTCGGGCAGTATTTT

clone size: .
J gene: TRBJ2-5
D gene: .
CDR3 length: 14
V gene: TRBV29-1
CDR3 protein: CSVNGPSFQETQYF
CDR3 DNA: TGCAGCGTTAACGGACCTAGCTTCCAAGAGACCCAGTACTTC

clone size: medium-sized
J gene: TRBJ2-1
D gene: .
CDR3 length: 11
V gene: TRBV29-1
CDR3 protein: CSVESNNEQFF
CDR3 DNA: TGCAGCGTTGAAAGCAACAATGAGCAGTTCTTC

clone size: .
J gene: TRBJ2-7
D gene: TRBD2
CDR3 length: 15
V gene: TRBV4-3
CDR3 protein: CARSQEEGGYYEQYF
CDR3 DNA: TGCGCCAGAAGCCAAGAGGAGGGAGGGTACTACGAGCAGTACTTC

clone size: .
J gene: TRBJ2-7
D gene: .
CDR3 length: 15
V gene: TRBV6-2/TRBV6-3
CDR3 protein: CAADAAFGPIGEQYF
CDR3 DNA: TGTGCCGCCGACGCAGCCTTCGGCCCCATTGGCGAGCAGTACTTC

clone size: many
J gene: TRBJ1-1
D gene: .
CDR3 length: 14
V gene: TRBV5-1
CDR3 protein: CASSFWTEDTEAFF
CDR3 DNA: TGCGCCAGCAGCTTCTGGACGGAGGACACTGAAGCTTTCTTT

clone size: .
J gene: TRBJ1-6
D gene: .
CDR3 length: 12
V gene: TRBV12-3/TRBV12-4
CDR3 protein: CASSLRNPPLHF
CDR3 DNA: TGTGCTAGCAGTTTAAGGAATCCACCCCTCCACTTT

clone size: .
J gene: TRBJ2-6
D gene: .
CDR3 length: 15
V gene: TRBV6-5
CDR3 protein: CASSQMGPGANVLTF
CDR3 DNA: TGTGCCAGCAGTCAAATGGGCCCTGGGGCCAACGTCCTGACTTTC

clone size: once
J gene: TRBJ2-1
D gene: .
CDR3 length: 15
V gene: TRBV4-3
CDR3 protein: CASSQDDNRYNEQFF
CDR3 DNA: TGCGCCAGCAGCCAAGATGACAACAGATACAATGAGCAGTTCTTC

clone size: .
J gene: TRBJ2-1
D gene: TRBD2
CDR3 length: 16
V gene: TRBV11-2
CDR3 protein: CDSSFRLAGDFNEQFF
CDR3 DNA: TGTGACAGCAGCTTTCGACTAGCGGGAGATTTCAATGAGCAGTTCTTC

clone size: .
J gene: TRBJ2-2
D gene: .
CDR3 length: 17
V gene: TRBV10-1
CDR3 protein: CASSESRAGANTGGLFF
CDR3 DNA: TGCGCCAGCAGTGAGTCGAGGGCAGGGGCGAACACCGGGGGGCTGTTTTTT

clone size: .
J gene: TRBJ2-3
D gene: TRBD1
CDR3 length: 16
V gene: TRBV11-2
CDR3 protein: CASSLKQGARTDTQYF
CDR3 DNA: TGTGCCAGCAGCTTAAAACAGGGGGCTAGGACAGATACGCAGTATTTT

clone size: .
J gene: TRBJ2-5
D gene: TRBD2
CDR3 length: 15
V gene: TRBV5-6
CDR3 protein: CASSLVAGGRETQYF
CDR3 DNA: TGTGCCAGCAGCTTAGTAGCGGGAGGGCGAGAGACCCAGTACTTC

clone size: few
J gene: TRBJ1-1
D gene: .
CDR3 length: 13
V gene: TRBV5-5
CDR3 protein: CASEAGLNTEAFF
CDR3 DNA: TGTGCCAGCGAGGCAGGGCTGAACACTGAAGCTTTCTTT

clone size: .
J gene: TRBJ2-7
D gene: .
CDR3 length: 14
V gene: TRBV11-2
CDR3 protein: CASNLTDGTYEQYF
CDR3 DNA: TGTGCCAGCAACTTAACCGACGGAACCTACGAGCAGTACTTC

clone size: many
J gene: TRBJ2-7
D gene: .
CDR3 length: 15
V gene: TRBV4-1
CDR3 protein: CASSQDLGGGYEQYF
CDR3 DNA: TGCGCCAGCAGCCAAGATTTGGGAGGTGGCTACGAGCAGTACTTC

clone size: .
J gene: TRBJ2-7
D gene: .
CDR3 length: 15
V gene: TRBV4-1
CDR3 protein: CARSQDEGGNYEQYF
CDR3 DNA: TGCGCCCGTAGCCAAGATGAGGGCGGGAACTACGAGCAGTACTTC

clone size: .
J gene: TRBJ2-7
D gene: .
CDR3 length: 12
V gene: TRBV12-3/TRBV12-4
CDR3 protein: CASSFNGSEQYF
CDR3 DNA: TGCGCCAGCAGTTTTAACGGGAGCGAGCAGTACTTC

clone size: .
J gene: TRBJ1-2
D gene: TRBD1
CDR3 length: 13
V gene: TRBV12-3/TRBV12-4
CDR3 protein: CASSRTGYYDYTF
CDR3 DNA: TGTGCCAGCAGCCGGACAGGGTACTATGACTACACCTTC

clone size: once
J gene: TRBJ1-1
D gene: .
CDR3 length: 13
V gene: TRBV29-1
CDR3 protein: CSVEGRLNTEAFF
CDR3 DNA: TGCAGTGTTGAGGGACGCCTGAACACTGAAGCTTTCTTT

clone size: .
J gene: TRBJ2-6
D gene: .
CDR3 length: 15
V gene: TRBV6-1
CDR3 protein: CASGEGVEGTNVLNF
CDR3 DNA: TGTGCCAGCGGTGAAGGGGTGGAAGGGACCAACGTCCTGAATTTC

clone size: .
J gene: TRBJ2-2
D gene: TRBD2
CDR3 length: 14
V gene: TRBV12-3/TRBV12-4
CDR3 protein: CASSASGGRGELLF
CDR3 DNA: TGTGCCAGCAGTGCCTCGGGGGGTCGCGGGGAGCTGCTTTTT